This TCR beta chain is drawn from a study of blood T cell repertoires in COVID-19. Study at large: Sample material is recorded as cDNA or gDNA derived from T cells, B-cell-depleted T cells, or PBMCs.

In Seattle, patients joined the study during active infection and were tracked longitudinally. Original processing notes: Estimated nucleated cell counts came from reference gene primer amplification. Repertoires were generated with immunoSEQ multiplex PCR, while TCRdb's copy carries only in-frame clones and drops some. Clone size and the V and J calls come from that table; the DNA yielded D and trimming. The table has some 72,000 clones, around 80% seen once. Trimming removed 4 bases from V and 5 bases from J; junction bases left unmatched: 9. Per the germline V gene, CDR1 is LGHNA and CDR2 is YNFKEQ. The CDR3 is 15 residues long.

The rearrangement joins TRBV4-2 to TRBJ2-7; 9 nucleotides agree with TRBD1. The clonotype originates from a man aged 50 to 59 with COVID-19, enrolled during active disease. The sample taken for sequencing was peripheral blood. The CDR3, as DNA: TGTGCCAGCAGCCCAGGGGACAGGGACCTCCACGAGCAGTACTTC. It encodes CASSPGDRDLHEQYF.